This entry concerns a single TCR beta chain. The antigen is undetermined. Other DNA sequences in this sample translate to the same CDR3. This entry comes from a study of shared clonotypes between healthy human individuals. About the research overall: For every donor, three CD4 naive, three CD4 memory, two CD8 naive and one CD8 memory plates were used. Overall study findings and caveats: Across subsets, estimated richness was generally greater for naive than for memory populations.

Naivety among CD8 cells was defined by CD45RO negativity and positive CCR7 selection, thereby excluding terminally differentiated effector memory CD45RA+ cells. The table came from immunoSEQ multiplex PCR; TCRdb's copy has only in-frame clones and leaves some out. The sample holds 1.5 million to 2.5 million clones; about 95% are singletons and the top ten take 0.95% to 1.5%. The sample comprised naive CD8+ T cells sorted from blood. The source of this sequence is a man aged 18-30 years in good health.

CDR3 in DNA: TGTGCCAGCAGCGTAGACGGGACAGTTTCCTACGAGCAGTACTTC. Its protein is CASSVDGTVSYEQYF. V is TRBV9 and J is TRBJ2-7; 7 bases map to TRBD1. Trimming at V came to 0 bases and at J to 1 base, leaving 4 bases not matched to a gene. Per the germline V gene, CDR1 is SGDLS and CDR2 is YYNGEE. This CDR3 has 15 amino acids.